Below are 7 T cell receptor beta chains sequenced from a single sample in a study of OX40 agonist ivuxolimab in advanced cancers. The method was the immunoSEQ multiplex PCR assay. In TCRdb, the immuneACCESS table is reduced to in-frame sequences with V and J assigned. These tables do not hold every clone; where another copy was compared, an unresolved V gene accounts for under half, and the others remain unexplained. In all, the sample holds fewer than 90,000 clones, and approximately 90% of those were seen once. Jointly, the top ten make up approximately 0.38% of the sample. The material was CD4+ or CD8+ T cells sorted from blood, obtained in a trial of the OX40 agonist ivuxolimab. These receptors were collected from an adult with an advanced solid tumor such as melanoma, head and neck, liver or kidney cancer.

The gene calls are TRBV6-5 and TRBJ1-5; no definite D call. V was trimmed by 2 bases and J by 7 bases, leaving 9 bases between them. The V gene's germline CDR1 is MNHEY and CDR2 SVGAGI. This CDR3 has 13 amino acids. The DNA for the CDR3 is TGTGCCAGCAGTTACCGCGCAAGGCAGCCCCAGCATTTT. Amino acid sequence: CASSYRARQPQHF.

V usage is TRBV5-6 and J usage is TRBJ2-1; D gene ambiguous. V lost 0 bases and J lost 6, with 16 bases in between. The CDR3 loop spans 16 amino acids. The germline V gene encodes CDR1 SGHDT and CDR2 YYEEEE. The CDR3 DNA is TGTGCCAGCAGCTTGGTAGGCAGCCGAGGAGCCAATGAGCAGTTCTTC. Translated: CASSLVGSRGANEQFF. The full variable domain, rest sourced from reference TRBV5-6 and TRBJ2-1, is DAGVTQSPTHLIKTRGQQVTLRCSPKSGHDTVSWYQQALGQGPQFIFQYYEEEERQRGNFPDRFSGHQFPNYSSELNVNALLLGDSALYLCASSLVGSRGANEQFFGPGTRLTVL.

This chain uses TRBV16 with TRBJ2-7; no definite D call. V was cut by 4 bases and J by 3 bases, with 13 bases left in between. CDR1 and CDR2 from the germline V gene are KGHSY and FQNENV. This CDR3 has 14 residues. The DNA of the CDR3 is TGTGCCAGCAGCCGAAGGCCCCCCAACTACGAGCAGTACTTC. Encoded protein: CASSRRPPNYEQYF.

The gene calls are TRBV4-1 and TRBJ2-1; D is perhaps TRBD2 (5 bases). Per the germline V gene, CDR1 is MGHRA and CDR2 is YSYEKL. V lost 5 bases and J lost 3, with 17 bases in between. The CDR3 sequence is 16 residues long. The CDR3 protein is CASSSSTGSGYNEQFF. The CDR3 DNA is TGCGCCAGCAGCTCCTCAACGGGAAGCGGCTACAATGAGCAGTTCTTC.

The genes are TRBV6-6 and TRBJ1-1; TRBD1 might be the D (5 bases). Germline loops: CDR1 MNHNY, CDR2 SVGAGI (reference sequence). V lost 6 bases, J lost 1 base, and 15 bases lay in between. This CDR3 is built from 15 residues. As DNA, the CDR3 is TGTGCCAGCAGCCAAAGACAGCACCCGAACACTGAAGCTTTCTTT. Its protein product is CASSQRQHPNTEAFF.

In nucleotides, the CDR3 is TGTGCCATCAGTGAGAGACCTTTGAGCGAGCAGTACTTC. It codes for CAISERPLSEQYF. The chain combines TRBV10-3 with TRBJ2-7; D not resolved. Trimming cost V 2 bases and J 6 bases, with 11 bases left between them. Per germline, CDR1 ENHRY and CDR2 SYGVKD. The CDR3 consists of 13 residues.

The chain recombines TRBV27 with TRBJ2-6; D not resolved. Germline V gene data show CDR1 as MNHEY and CDR2 as SMNVEV (reference sequence). This CDR3 is 13 amino acids long. V lost 5 bases and J lost 2, with 4 bases in between. The CDR3 DNA is TGTGCCAGCAGTATCCCTGGGGCCAACGTCCTGACTTTC. It encodes CASSIPGANVLTF.